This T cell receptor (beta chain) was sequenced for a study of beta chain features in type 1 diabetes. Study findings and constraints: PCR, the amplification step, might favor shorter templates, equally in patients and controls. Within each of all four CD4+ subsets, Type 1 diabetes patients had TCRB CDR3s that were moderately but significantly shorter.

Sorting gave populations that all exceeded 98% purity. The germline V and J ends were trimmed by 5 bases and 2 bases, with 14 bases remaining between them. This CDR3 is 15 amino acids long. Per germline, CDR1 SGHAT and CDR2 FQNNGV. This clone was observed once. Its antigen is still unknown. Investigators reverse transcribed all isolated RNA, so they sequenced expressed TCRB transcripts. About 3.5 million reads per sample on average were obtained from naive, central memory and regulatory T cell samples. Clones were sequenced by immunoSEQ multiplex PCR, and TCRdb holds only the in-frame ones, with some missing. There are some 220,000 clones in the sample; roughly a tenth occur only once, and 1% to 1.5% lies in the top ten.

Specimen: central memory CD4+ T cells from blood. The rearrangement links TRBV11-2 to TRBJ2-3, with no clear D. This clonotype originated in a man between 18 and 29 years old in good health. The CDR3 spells CASSPISVYTDTQYF. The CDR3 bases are TGTGCCAGCAGCCCTATCAGCGTCTACACAGATACGCAGTATTTT.